Listed below are T cell receptor beta chains from one sample, sequenced in a study of OX40 agonist ivuxolimab in advanced cancers. This table comes from immunoSEQ multiplex PCR, and its TCRdb copy is limited to in-frame clones, with some not included. The profile shows more than 75,000 clones, 75% to 90% of them singletons. The sample consisted of CD4+ or CD8+ T cells sorted from blood, taken in a trial of the OX40 agonist ivuxolimab. These receptors were collected from an adult with an advanced solid tumor such as melanoma, head and neck, liver or kidney cancer. The CDR3 runs from the conserved cysteine through the conserved F or W. D genes are given only for firm matches. The size field is filled for only some rows; it gives once, few, many or a size class.

v_call	clone_size	d_call	j_call	cdr3_aa	cdr3_nt
TRBV28	-	-	TRBJ2-7	CASSLEGGLLTYEQYF	TGTGCCAGCAGTCTCGAGGGGGGACTTCTTACCTACGAGCAGTACTTC
TRBV5-1	-	TRBD2	TRBJ2-4	CASSPDWTSGSQNIQYF	TGCGCCAGCAGCCCCGACTGGACTAGCGGGAGTCAAAACATTCAGTACTTC
TRBV12-2	-	-	TRBJ2-1	CASSLREWSEQFF	TGTGCAAGTTCCCTTAGGGAGTGGAGTGAGCAGTTCTTC
TRBV7-9	-	TRBD2	TRBJ2-3	CASSSTSGGSTDTQYF	TGTGCCAGCAGCTCGACTAGCGGGGGTAGCACAGATACGCAGTATTTT
TRBV7-9	few	-	TRBJ1-4	CASSLLGRGTNEKLFF	TGTGCCAGCAGCTTGCTGGGAAGAGGAACTAATGAAAAACTGTTTTTT
TRBV2	-	-	TRBJ1-1	CASILEGNTEAFF	-
TRBV28	once	TRBD1	TRBJ1-2	CASSALIPFDRGRGYTF	TGTGCCAGCAGTGCCCTCATCCCTTTCGACAGGGGGCGTGGCTACACCTTC
TRBV6-1	few	-	TRBJ2-5	CASSGEVAQYF	TGTGCCAGCAGTGGAGAGGTGGCCCAGTACTTC
TRBV29-1	-	TRBD2	TRBJ2-3	CSVGGGANRNTDTQYF	TGCAGCGTTGGCGGGGGGGCTAATCGGAACACAGATACGCAGTATTTT
TRBV28	-	-	TRBJ2-3	CASSLGDTQYF	TGTGCCAGCAGTTTGGGAGATACGCAGTATTTT
TRBV9	-	-	TRBJ1-1	CASSVAGAMNTEAFF	TGTGCCAGCAGCGTAGCTGGGGCGATGAACACTGAAGCTTTCTTT
TRBV7-2	-	TRBD2	TRBJ2-1	CASRRTSGRIGEQFF	TGTGCCAGCAGGCGTACTAGCGGGAGGATTGGTGAGCAGTTCTTC
TRBV6-4	-	-	TRBJ1-2	CASSDEPRGFGGYTF	TGTGCCAGCAGTGATGAACCCCGCGGATTTGGTGGCTACACCTTC
TRBV9	-	-	TRBJ1-2	CASSVLSGTTRHGYTF	TGTGCCAGCAGCGTGCTCTCCGGGACAACGAGGCATGGCTACACCTTC
TRBV6-5	once	-	TRBJ1-1	CASSPLGEGDTEAFF	TGTGCCAGCAGTCCCCTCGGGGAGGGGGACACTGAAGCTTTCTTT
TRBV19	-	-	TRBJ1-4	CASSILGGRTNEKLFF	TGTGCCAGTAGTATTTTGGGGGGCAGAACTAATGAAAAACTGTTTTTT
TRBV28	-	-	TRBJ1-3	CASIGGVGNTIYF	TGTGCCAGCATTGGGGGGGTCGGAAACACCATATATTTT
TRBV30	-	-	TRBJ2-7	CAWSQDGGEQYF	TGTGCCTGGAGCCAGGACGGGGGCGAGCAGTACTTC
TRBV7-2	-	TRBD1	TRBJ2-3	CASSRNGQGTDTQYF	TGTGCCAGCAGCCGAAACGGACAGGGCACAGATACGCAGTATTTT
TRBV19	-	TRBD1	TRBJ2-1	CASSSGGNEQFF	TGTGCCAGTAGCTCAGGGGGCAATGAGCAGTTCTTC
TRBV27	-	-	TRBJ1-1	CASSSAGLSGTEAFF	TGTGCCAGCAGTTCAGCTGGTCTGAGTGGTACTGAAGCTTTCTTT
TRBV7-9	-	-	TRBJ2-2	CASSSRQVEGELFF	TGTGCCAGCAGCTCACGCCAAGTAGAAGGGGAGCTGTTTTTT
TRBV4-1	-	TRBD2	TRBJ2-1	CASSQDGLAGFSYNEQFF	TGCGCCAGCAGCCAAGATGGCCTAGCGGGCTTCTCCTACAATGAGCAGTTCTTC
TRBV28	-	TRBD2	TRBJ2-7	CASNSGTTSYEQYF	TGTGCCAGCAACTCCGGGACTACCTCCTACGAGCAGTACTTC
TRBV18	-	-	TRBJ2-5	CASSPPQGQETQYF	TGTGCCAGCTCACCACCACAGGGTCAAGAGACCCAGTACTTC
TRBV19	-	TRBD2	TRBJ2-5	CASSIAGTSGGQETQYF	TGTGCCAGTAGTATAGCTGGGACTAGCGGGGGGCAAGAGACCCAGTACTTC
TRBV5-1	-	-	TRBJ1-2	CASSLTITGLGYGYTF	TGCGCCAGCAGCTTGACCATAACAGGGCTCGGGTATGGCTACACCTTC
TRBV25-1	few	-	TRBJ1-6	CASVAKGGGSPLHF	TGTGCCAGCGTAGCCAAGGGGGGGGGATCACCCCTCCACTTT
TRBV4-2	once	TRBD1	TRBJ2-2	CASSPGTENTGELFF	TGTGCCAGCAGCCCCGGGACAGAGAACACCGGGGAGCTGTTTTTT
TRBV4-1	-	-	TRBJ2-7	CASSLIQGASYEQYF	TGCGCCAGCAGCCTTATACAGGGTGCCTCCTACGAGCAGTACTTC
TRBV7-9	-	-	TRBJ1-2	CASSSEIPRYGYTF	TGTGCCAGCAGCTCTGAAATCCCGCGGTATGGCTACACCTTC
TRBV7-3	-	-	TRBJ2-3	CASSLMASDTFTDTQYF	TGTGCCAGCAGCTTAATGGCCTCGGACACTTTCACAGATACGCAGTATTTT
TRBV6-5	once	TRBD1	TRBJ1-5	CASTPQGASDQPQHF	TGTGCCAGCACTCCACAGGGGGCATCGGATCAGCCCCAGCATTTT
TRBV6-1	-	-	TRBJ1-5	CASILLGNQPQHF	TGTGCCAGCATCTTGCTGGGCAATCAGCCCCAGCATTTT
TRBV6-5	few	TRBD1	TRBJ1-2	CASSYLRTGGGYGYTF	TGTGCCAGCAGTTACCTACGGACAGGGGGAGGCTATGGCTACACCTTC
TRBV5-4	few	TRBD2	TRBJ2-1	CASRAGLADTYNEQFF	TGTGCCAGCAGGGCGGGACTAGCGGATACCTACAATGAGCAGTTCTTC
TRBV9	-	TRBD2	TRBJ2-1	CASSVELAGVYEQFF	TGTGCCAGCAGCGTAGAACTAGCGGGAGTCTATGAGCAGTTCTTC
TRBV28	-	TRBD1	TRBJ1-2	CASKTTGDYGYTF	TGTGCCAGCAAAACGACAGGGGACTATGGCTACACCTTC
TRBV5-8	-	-	TRBJ2-7	CASSLPGGYEAYEQYF	TGTGCCAGCAGCCTCCCCGGCGGGTACGAGGCCTACGAGCAGTACTTC
TRBV11-1	-	-	TRBJ2-2	CASSFRLGGSGTGELFF	TGTGCCAGCAGCTTCCGCCTAGGGGGTAGCGGCACCGGGGAGCTGTTTTTT
TRBV2	-	TRBD2	TRBJ2-3	CASSVEREVTDTQYF	TGTGCCAGCAGTGTCGAGCGGGAGGTCACAGATACGCAGTATTTT
TRBV6-5	-	TRBD1	TRBJ1-5	CASSLDRGDQPQHF	TGTGCCAGCAGTTTAGACAGGGGCGATCAGCCCCAGCATTTT
TRBV6-5	-	TRBD1	TRBJ1-2	CASSYVRTGGGYGYTF	TGTGCCAGCAGTTACGTCAGGACAGGGGGCGGCTATGGCTACACCTTC
TRBV18	-	-	TRBJ1-5	CASSQGVRNQPQHF	TGTGCCAGCTCACAGGGGGTTCGCAATCAGCCCCAGCATTTT
TRBV7-9	-	-	TRBJ1-1	CASSLRGNTEAFF	TGTGCCAGCAGCTTACGGGGGAACACTGAAGCTTTCTTT
TRBV7-2	few	-	TRBJ1-1	CASTRTRQNTEAFF	TGTGCCAGCACCCGGACCCGACAGAACACTGAAGCTTTCTTT
TRBV6-6	few	TRBD1	TRBJ2-5	CASSPNAGQGTKTQYF	TGTGCCAGCAGTCCCAATGCGGGACAGGGAACAAAGACCCAGTACTTC
TRBV7-2	-	TRBD2	TRBJ2-3	CASSSSLLAGGPDTQYF	TGTGCCAGCAGCTCAAGCCTCCTAGCGGGAGGGCCGGATACGCAGTATTTT
TRBV7-2	-	-	TRBJ2-7	CASSLRRLRGDEQYF	TGTGCCAGCAGCTTACGAAGACTGAGAGGGGACGAGCAGTACTTC
TRBV7-2	-	-	TRBJ2-3	CASSLGLRTDTQYF	TGTGCCAGCAGCTTGGGACTCCGCACAGATACGCAGTATTTT
TRBV4-3	once	-	TRBJ1-2	CASSQAREGYGYTF	TGCGCCAGCAGCCAAGCCAGGGAGGGCTATGGCTACACCTTC
TRBV28	-	-	TRBJ1-5	CASSFVSSGWGQPQHF	TGTGCCAGCAGTTTTGTATCCTCAGGGTGGGGTCAGCCCCAGCATTTT
TRBV4-2	-	TRBD1	TRBJ1-3	CASSQGTGANTIYF	TGTGCCAGCAGCCAAGGGACAGGGGCGAACACCATATATTTT
TRBV6-1	-	TRBD1	TRBJ1-4	CASSERSRGEKLFF	TGTGCCAGCAGTGAAAGGAGCAGGGGGGAAAAACTGTTTTTT
TRBV7-2	-	TRBD1	TRBJ2-3	CASRRQGSTDTQYF	TGTGCCAGCAGGCGACAGGGCAGCACAGATACGCAGTATTTT